These 13 T cell receptor beta chains were sequenced from one sample in a study of read filtering for tumor transcriptome and immune sequencing. This library used approximately 390 ng RNA and molecular barcoded adaptors spanning alpha/delta and beta/gamma chains. TCRdb reprocessed the reads via MiXCR and lists one record per CDR3 protein. The sample gives about 130,000 distinct CDR3 sequences, over 10% of which show up once; approximately 10% is in the top ten. The sample comprised a population of CD138-negative cells sorted from bone marrow. All receptors derive from a donor at least 40 years old with multiple myeloma.

This clonotype was seen at least ten times. The J gene is TRBJ2-2, the V gene TRBV6-5; maybe TRBD1 (6 bases). Germline CDR1 and CDR2: MNHEY and SVGAGI. V was trimmed by 5 bases and J by 4 bases, leaving 14 bases between them. CDR3 size: 15 residues. CDR3: CASSETGLGTGELFF. The CDR3 bases are TGTGCCAGCAGTGAAACAGGGCTTGGCACCGGGGAGCTGTTTTTT.

The table lists this clonotype with many counts. This chain uses TRBV9 with TRBJ2-1; 9 bases are a match to TRBD2. The CDR3 has 15 residues. Germline CDR1 and CDR2: SGDLS and YYNGEE. V lost 4 bases to trimming and J lost 4 bases; unmatched junction nucleotides: 6. The CDR3 DNA is TGTGCCAGCAGCTCCAGACTAGCGGAGTACAATGAGCAGTTCTTC. Protein product: CASSSRLAEYNEQFF. Complete variable domain (other parts from reference TRBV9 and TRBJ2-1): DSGVTQTPKHLITATGQRVTLRCSPRSGDLSVYWYQQSLDQGLQFLIQYYNGEERAKGNILERFSAQQFPDLHSELNLSSLELGDSALYFCASSSRLAEYNEQFFGPGTRLTVL.

The chain employs TRBV19 and TRBJ2-6; no clear D. The CDR3 is 17 amino acids. The V end was cut by 5 bases, the J end by 0 bases, with 14 bases between. The germline gives CDR1 LNHDA, CDR2 SQIVND (reference sequence). CDR3 sequence (DNA): TGTGCCAGTAGTCCCTCTGGGGTCGCCTCTGGGGCCAACGTCCTGACTTTC. This gives the protein CASSPSGVASGANVLTF.

This clonotype has ten or more counts. CDR3 loop: CASSSSKGREGPGSSYEQYF. The CDR3, as DNA: TGTGCCAGCAGTTCAAGCAAAGGACGGGAGGGCCCGGGAAGCTCCTACGAGCAGTACTTC. V and J are TRBV2 and TRBJ2-7; 8 bases are shared with TRBD2. After removal of 5 bases from V and 0 bases from J, the junction contained 21 bases not matched to a gene. The CDR3 loop spans 20 amino acids. Looked up from germline, CDR1 is SNHLY and CDR2 is FYNNEI.

Ten or more counts support this clonotype. V usage is TRBV14 and J usage is TRBJ2-5, with D possibly being TRBD2 (7 bases). V was clipped by 8 bases and J by 7 bases, with 20 bases between them. The germline V gene has CDR1 SGHDN and CDR2 FVKESK. This CDR3 is 14 amino acids long. The CDR3 here is CASSTGGRRGTQYF. For the CDR3, the DNA is TGTGCCAGCTCCACGGGGGGCCGCCGGGGGACCCAGTACTTC. The variable domain in full, completed from reference TRBV14 and TRBJ2-5, reads EAGVTQFPSHSVIEKGQTVTLRCDPISGHDNLYWYRRVMGKEIKFLLHFVKESKQDESGMPNNRFLAERTGGTYSTLKVQPAELEDSGVYFCASSTGGRRGTQYFGPGTRLLVL.

This chain joins TRBV12-3 or TRBV12-4 and TRBJ1-5, with D possibly TRBD1 on 6 matching bases. Trimming shortened V by 2 bases and J by 7 bases, and 12 bases separated the two germline ends. This CDR3 contains 14 residues. The CDR3 DNA is TGTGCCAGCAGTTTAAAGGGGGTTAGGCAGCCCCAGCATTTT. Encoded protein: CASSLKGVRQPQHF.

This clonotype was picked up many times. The V call is TRBV25-1, the J call TRBJ2-6; D unclear. In germline, CDR1 is MGHDK, CDR2 SYGVNS. This CDR3 contains 13 residues. Trimming took off 3 bases at V and 4 bases at J, with 4 bases between the two ends. The CDR3 is CASSDRGANVLTF. The CDR3 nucleotides are TGTGCCAGCAGTGATCGCGGGGCCAACGTCCTGACTTTC.

The table lists this clonotype with many counts. The chain recombines TRBV5-4 with TRBJ2-1, with 9 bases identical to TRBD2. Germline CDR1 is SGHNT and CDR2 is YYREEE (reference sequence). The junction had 11 bases not matched to a gene; V was cut back by 1 base and J by 6 bases. The CDR3 extends over 17 amino acids. CDR3 region: CASSLSGREGRGNEQFF. DNA of the CDR3: TGTGCCAGCAGCTTGTCAGGGCGGGAGGGCCGCGGCAATGAGCAGTTCTTC.

This clonotype was seen at least ten times. The chain couples TRBV29-1 to TRBJ2-2, with 9 nucleotides matching TRBD1. Germline V gene data show CDR1 as SQVTM and CDR2 as ANQGSEA. J gave up 2 bases and V 6 bases, and 1 base lay outside the gene matches. The CDR3 is 13 residues long. The CDR3 region is CSVGQGNTGELFF. Written as DNA, the CDR3 is TGCAGCGTGGGACAGGGAAACACCGGGGAGCTGTTTTTT.

This clonotype was counted once. A read error is possible here, since a much larger clone lies one base away. This sequence joins TRBV30 and TRBJ1-4, with 8 bases lining up with TRBD1. The CDR3 contains 14 residues. Germline values: CDR1 GTSNPN, CDR2 SVGIG (reference sequence). The CDR3 protein is CAWSVRTGGERLFF. The CDR3 coding sequence is TGTGCCTGGAGTGTACGAACAGGGGGAGAAAGACTGTTTTTT. The full variable domain, with the rest looked up from reference TRBV30 and TRBJ1-4, is SQTIHQWPATLVQPVGSPLSLECTVEGTSNPNLYWYRQAAGRGLQLLFYSVGIGQISSEVPQNLSASRPQDRQFILSSKKLLLSDSGFYLCAWSVRTGGERLFFGSGTQLSVL.

This clonotype was picked up many times. The J gene is TRBJ1-4, the V gene TRBV29-1; D is uncertain. The germline V and J ends were trimmed by 4 bases and 5 bases, with 17 bases remaining between them. The CDR3 is 15 amino acids. Germline loops: CDR1 SQVTM, CDR2 ANQGSEA. DNA of the CDR3: TGCAGCGTTGTATGGGCGGCGGGAAACAATGAAAAACTGTTTTTT. This gives the protein CSVVWAAGNNEKLFF.

This clonotype was counted ten times or more. This chain connects TRBV29-1 to TRBJ1-1; D is unclear. The V and J ends lost 7 bases and 0 bases respectively, with 9 bases between them. Looked up from germline, CDR1 is SQVTM and CDR2 is ANQGSEA. The CDR3 extends over 12 amino acids. CDR3 nucleotides: TGCAGCGCCTCGGGGATGAACACTGAAGCTTTCTTT. Translation: CSASGMNTEAFF.

As regards this clonotype: A clone one base away is much larger, so this may be a read error. The rearrangement joins TRBV28 to TRBJ1-1, with TRBD1 matching 8 bases. The CDR3 has 12 residues. CDR1 and CDR2 (germline): MDHEN, SYDVKM. V gave up 3 bases and J gave up 11 bases; unmatched junction bases: 5. CDR3 DNA: TGTGCCAGCAGTTTGGACAGGGTGGATGCTTTCTTT. Its translation: CASSLDRVDAFF. The full variable domain, in which reference TRBV28 and TRBJ1-1 provide the parts outside the CDR3, is DVKVTQSSRYLVKRTGEKVFLECVQDMDHENMFWYRQDPGLGLRLIYFSYDVKMKEKGDIPEGYSVSREKKERFSLILESASTNQTSMYLCASSLDRVDAFFGQGTRLTVV.